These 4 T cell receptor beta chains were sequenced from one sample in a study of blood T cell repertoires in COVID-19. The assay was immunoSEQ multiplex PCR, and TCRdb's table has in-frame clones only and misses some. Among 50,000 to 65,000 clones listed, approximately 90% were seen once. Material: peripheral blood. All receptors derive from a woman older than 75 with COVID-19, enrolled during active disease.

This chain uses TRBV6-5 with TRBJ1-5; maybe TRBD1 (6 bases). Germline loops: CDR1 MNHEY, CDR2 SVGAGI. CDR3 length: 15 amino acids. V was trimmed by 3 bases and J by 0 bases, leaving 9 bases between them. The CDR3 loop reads CASSYAGASNQPQHF. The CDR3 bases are TGTGCCAGCAGTTATGCGGGGGCTAGCAATCAGCCCCAGCATTTT.

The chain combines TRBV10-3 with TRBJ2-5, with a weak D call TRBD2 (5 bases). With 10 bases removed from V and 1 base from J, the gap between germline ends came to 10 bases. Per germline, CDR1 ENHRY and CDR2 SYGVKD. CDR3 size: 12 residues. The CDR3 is CATAEAQETQYF. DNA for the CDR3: TGTGCCACCGCGGAGGCCCAAGAGACCCAGTACTTC.

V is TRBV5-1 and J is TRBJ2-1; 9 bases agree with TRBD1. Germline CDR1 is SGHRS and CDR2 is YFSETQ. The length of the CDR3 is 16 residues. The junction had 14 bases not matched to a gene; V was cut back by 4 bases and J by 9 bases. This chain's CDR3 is CASSLHLPGQGGEQFF. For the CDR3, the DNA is TGCGCCAGCAGCCTCCACCTACCGGGACAGGGAGGTGAGCAGTTCTTC.

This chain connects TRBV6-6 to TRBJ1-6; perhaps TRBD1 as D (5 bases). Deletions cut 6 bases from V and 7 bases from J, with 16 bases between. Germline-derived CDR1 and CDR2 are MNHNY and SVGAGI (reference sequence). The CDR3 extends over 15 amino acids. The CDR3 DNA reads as TGTGCCAGCAGGCCCGCAGGGAATAACAATTCACCCCTCCACTTT. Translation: CASRPAGNNNSPLHF.